The source of this T cell receptor beta chain is a study of regulatory T cells in long-lasting Graves disease (dated by TCRdb to about 2021). With regard to the full study: Antithyroid drugs had been taken for less than 3 months by newly diagnosed Graves' disease patients. TCR sequencing covered 13 persistent and 20 or so newly diagnosed Graves' disease patients, approximately 33 samples in total. Peripheral blood TCR sequencing and RNA sequencing compared persistent Graves' disease patients with newly diagnosed Graves' disease patients. The study was conducted in China and was registered as a clinical trial.

Points the paper makes about the study in general: Persistent disease showed preferential use of TRBV28, TRBJ1-2 and TRBJ2-5, whereas newly diagnosed disease favored TRBV20-1 and TRBJ2-1. The study examined only peripheral blood because the primary lesion, thyroid tissue, could not be accessed. Persistent Graves' disease patients showed lower TCR Shannon entropy and fewer highly expanded clones than newly diagnosed patients, suggesting clonal expansion. As a limitation, the authors acknowledged that the small sample size may reduce accuracy. Only the TCR beta chain was sequenced and analyzed. A larger number of public clonotypes was shared among persistent patients (2,741) than among newly diagnosed patients (around 890).

Libraries were made using multiplex PCR. The data were produced on an Illumina HiSeq 4000. To build TCR beta libraries, CDR3 regions were amplified by Arm-PCR using iRepertoire HTBI primers. PCR products were gel purified before sequencing. As for the original processing: A total of roughly 67 TRBV and some 15 TRBJ segments were identified across samples and were used for gene usage analysis of CDR3 amino acid clonotypes. COPE and FqMerger were used to merge the filtered high-quality paired reads into contigs. BLAST was used to align contigs to the IMGT TRBV, TRBD and TRBJ reference genes, and CDR3 was defined following IMGT. Any clonotype with a frequency above 0.1% was counted as a highly expanded clone. Repertoire diversity was measured by Shannon entropy, and V-J evenness by the Gini coefficient. A clonotype found in more than one individual was treated as public. TCRdb redid the processing of the public reads, applying fastp at Q25 and MiXCR, and retained in-frame beta chains. Each CDR3 protein gets just one entry, which takes the most common genes and DNA from the rows behind it. TCRdb's processing, not the authors' own work, is the source of the V and J calls. For this sample there are approximately 360,000 distinct CDR3 sequences; roughly 10% appear just once. The ten largest clones take up approximately 17% of the sample.

Notes on this clonotype: Its binding antigen is unknown. Nothing much larger sits one base from this clone, and base qualities are not available.

The time point label, as the study defines it: newly diagnosed GD, antithyroid drugs for less than 3 months. For both TCR sequencing and RNA sequencing, RNA was extracted from PBMCs in TRIzol. The diagnosis of Graves' disease was made according to American Thyroid Association guidelines. Recruitment of patients was carried out at an endocrinology department in Xi'an, China. Each patient gave roughly 8.4 milliliters of peripheral blood, collected in an EDTA anticoagulant tube. Ficoll Paque Plus density gradient separation was used to isolate PBMCs, and no additional T cell sorting was done. An Agilent 2100 Bioanalyzer and agarose gel were used to check RNA quality, while a NanoDrop 2000 measured RNA concentration. V ends up 1 base short and J 10 bases short, with an unmatched junction base count of 10. From a lookup of the germline V gene, CDR1 and CDR2 are MGHRA and YSYEKL. There are 15 amino acids in the CDR3, from cysteine to phenylalanine inclusive. The only DNA kept is the CDR3, 45 bases in frame from the first base.

In addition, the sample was reused for a study of T cells in Graves' hyperthyroidism and ophthalmopathy. Drawing on the second study: A patient counted as having stable Graves' hyperthyroidism if no progression to ophthalmopathy occurred over 18 months of follow-up. The hyperthyroidism patients were between 18 and 65 years old and newly diagnosed, with a disease duration of less than 2 months. Exclusion was applied to patients with uncontrolled infections, other autoimmune diseases, pregnancy or lactation. Diagnoses were based on clinical symptoms, serum thyroxine and TRAb, thyroid ultrasound and orbital computed tomography. The first round of RT-PCR for the TCR CDR3 was performed with the HTBI primer set and the Qiagen OneStep RT-PCR kit. Blood samples also contained most of the expanded thyroid clonotypes (frequency above 0.001), which suggests that blood repertoires may reflect thyroid immune responses. A 13 V-J signature model separated ophthalmopathy from stable hyperthyroidism, with approximately 87% sensitivity and roughly 82% specificity in cross-validation and 80%/75% in testing. In validation, the model predicted progression to ophthalmopathy with roughly 70% sensitivity and approximately 72% specificity, a median of approximately 6.7 months before onset. To identify TCR V-J signatures that set the groups apart, the researchers used a discovery cohort of about a hundred patients, made up of 40 to 45 with Graves' ophthalmopathy and some 60 with stable Graves' hyperthyroidism. Whether ophthalmopathy could be predicted prospectively was tested in an independent validation cohort made up of 18 to 20 hyperthyroidism patients plus 17 patients who later progressed to ophthalmopathy. The 100 or so discovery patients were randomly divided into training and test sets at a 7:3 ratio. Thyroid tissue and blood T-cell repertoires from over 5 Graves' hyperthyroidism patients were also compared in the study. After sampling, hyperthyroidism patients received methimazole starting at 30 mg daily, and ophthalmopathy patients received high-dose intravenous methylprednisolone. Libraries were constructed in a second round of multiplex PCR, after which size selection and purification were carried out. Paired-end sequencing of the libraries was performed with 100 bp reads on an Illumina HiSeq2000. Raw data were processed with SOAPnuke, discarding reads with adapters, uncalled bases, mean Phred below 15, or no exact constant-primer or identifier match. High-quality paired reads were merged using COPE v1.2.5, and each unique nucleotide sequence was defined as a clonotype. MiTCR v1.1 was used to align clonotypes to the IMGT TRBV, TRBD and TRBJ reference segments. Only V-J combinations with frequency above 0.0001, covering roughly 99% of repertoires, were analysed. The TCS score was defined as the ratio of F50 (clonal expansion) to E x V (chaos), calculated using BLOSUM62-based TCRdist between CDR3 peptides within each V-J. Welch's t-statistics and random forest reduced 500 to 650 V-J features to 13, which were used in a naive Bayes classifier (R e1071). Sample size was not statistically predetermined, and investigators were not blinded to group allocation. The paper describes TCR Vbeta CDR3 sequencing of 135 peripheral blood samples, made up of about 41 ophthalmopathy patients, 70 to 80 hyperthyroidism patients and some 17 progressor patients.

Sequences were derived from peripheral blood mononuclear cells (PBMCs), sampled at new diagnosis, from a patient treated with antithyroid drugs. The TCR sequence derives from a woman aged 18-29 years with Graves disease. Donor details come from another sample of the same person, matched by shared clones. The V and J segments used are TRBV4-1 and TRBJ1-2; 9 bases in between match TRBD1. The DNA is TGCGCCAGCAGCCAAGGCCCAGGGGACAGGGTTTACTACACCTTC. This sequence encodes CASSQGPGDRVYYTF.